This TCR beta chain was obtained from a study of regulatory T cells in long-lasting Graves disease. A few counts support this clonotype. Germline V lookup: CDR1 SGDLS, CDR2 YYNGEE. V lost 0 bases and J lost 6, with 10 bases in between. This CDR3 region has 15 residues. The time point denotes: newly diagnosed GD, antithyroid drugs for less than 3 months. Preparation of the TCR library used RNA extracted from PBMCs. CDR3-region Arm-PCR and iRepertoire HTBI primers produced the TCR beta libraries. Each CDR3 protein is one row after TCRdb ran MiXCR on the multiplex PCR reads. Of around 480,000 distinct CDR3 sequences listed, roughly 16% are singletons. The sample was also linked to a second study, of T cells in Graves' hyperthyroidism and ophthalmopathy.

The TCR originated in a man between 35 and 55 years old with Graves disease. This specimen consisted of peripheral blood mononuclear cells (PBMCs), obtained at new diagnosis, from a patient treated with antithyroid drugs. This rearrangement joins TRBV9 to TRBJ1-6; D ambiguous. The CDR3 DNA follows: TGTGCCAGCAGCGTAGCTACGGGGAGTAATTCACCCCTCCACTTT. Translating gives CASSVATGSNSPLHF.